This T cell receptor beta chain was recovered during a study of T cells in Graves' hyperthyroidism and ophthalmopathy. Study-wide context: At initial diagnosis, before any treatment had begun, peripheral blood was obtained.

Amplification targeted TCR beta CDR3 regions from RNA transcripts. With the HTBI primer set, the TCR CDR3 went through a first round of RT-PCR. TCRdb reprocessed the multiplex PCR reads via MiXCR and lists one record per CDR3 protein. The table shows under 450,000 distinct CDR3 sequences, with around 16% occurring only once. This clonotype occurred a few times. Material for sequencing was blood. This sequence was found in a woman between 18 and 29 years old with Graves' hyperthyroidism.

CDR3 protein: CASSSGTYTDTQYF. The CDR3 DNA is TGCGCCAGCAGTTCCGGGACATACACAGATACGCAGTATTTT. The chain has TRBV10-2 and TRBJ2-3; D perhaps matches TRBD1 (6 bases). V was clipped by 5 bases and J by 2 bases, with 11 bases between them. CDR1 is WSHSY and CDR2 is SAAADI in the germline V gene. This CDR3 region has 14 residues.